This T cell receptor beta chain was recorded in a study of T cell repertoires in breast cancer (dated by TCRdb to the mid-2010s). Regarding the research as a whole: Tumors, lymph nodes and peripheral blood lymphocytes from breast cancer patients, as well as peripheral blood from healthy control donors, were profiled. Tumor-free lymph nodes were processed with no enzymatic digestion, and blood samples were separated using Ficoll. Because breast cancer has a low mutational burden and rarely has common mutations, the study reasoned that TCRs shared between breast cancer patients would target shared antigens. The controls were nine healthy donors whose age range was similar to that of the patients. Sequencing yielded on average approximately 500,000 sequences per sample and 9.5 to 10 reads per input cell. Tumors and tumor-involved lymph nodes were minced and digested with Liberase and DNase, then filtered through 70-um and 40-um filters. The majority of the roughly 22 patient tumors analyzed for shared TCRs were ER+/PR+. Beyond this particular receptor, the publication reports: More than 15 TCR pairs were shared across seven or more patient tumors and were rarely found in control blood, which suggests possible tumor specificity. Because transcript abundance and primer differences skewed clone recovery, emulsion RT-PCR was regarded as qualitative rather than quantitative. About fourfold more TCRs were shared with matched tumor repertoires by tumor-involved sentinel lymph nodes than by tumor-free nodes (around 8.2% versus 1.8%). Shared TCRs were encoded by various nucleotide sequences, which suggests selection and expansion based on antigen. TRBV7 predominated among the shared TCRs, which could possibly reflect tumor recognition or a mispriming bias from eight TRBV7 primers. Discarding singleton TCRs and sampling only part of each tumor may have missed genuine antitumor clones.

According to the germline V gene, CDR1 reads SGHVS and CDR2 reads FQNEAQ. The germline V end is reduced by 5 bases and the J end by 4 bases; junction bases left unmatched: 6. The CDR3 numbers 15 residues from cysteine through phenylalanine. Solely the CDR3 DNA is kept, with 45 bases framed from the first base. Paired alpha-beta TCRs of CD8+ T cells were analyzed using an expanded emulsion RT-PCR method with primers for all TCR V genes. Before emulsion RT-PCR, CD8+ T cells were isolated with a CD8 positive selection kit and incubated overnight in about 9.1 IU/mL IL-2. Libraries were made using emulsion pairing. A second nested PCR with blocking oligos suppressed unpaired genes, then a third nested PCR added Illumina adaptors and barcodes. Between roughly 5,000 and 280,000 T cells, along with C-region, Stepout and V-region primers, were included in each emulsion RT-PCR master mix. Emulsions were generated with the Micellula Emulsion and Purification Kit, and RT-PCR used Qiagen OneStep RT-PCR reagents. Pooled libraries were sequenced with paired-end 2 x 250 reads on an Illumina MiSeq. Turning to the authors' computational methods: Read pairs were joined in Galaxy and clipped at the engineered overlap into separate alpha and beta files, and reads that were not clipped were discarded. To assign alpha-beta pairs, the researchers used CompleteTCR, a MiTCR-based pipeline that relies on an R script to link chains sharing read cluster identifiers. TCR sequences observed only once, about 1-3.1%, were removed as potential sequencing errors. Clones were called with MiXCR by TCRdb after fastp trimmed the public reads at Q25, and only in-frame beta chains were retained. Rows are combined by CDR3 protein, so each entry shows the most common genes and DNA. TCRdb, not the authors, supplied the V and J calls. The sample records roughly 38,000 distinct CDR3 sequences, about 50% of which are singletons. Roughly 60% of the sample is taken by the ten largest.

With respect to this clonotype: Its antigen remains undetermined. No much larger clone exists at a distance of one base, and base qualities are not known.

Source material: CD8+ T cells. The TCR sequence derives from a pool of human donors with breast cancer or a healthy control (not recorded which). The chain is encoded by TRBV7-8 joined to TRBJ2-1; 9 central bases correspond to TRBD1. The CDR3 protein: CASSQQGASYNEQFF. The DNA sequence is TGTGCCAGCAGCCAACAGGGGGCCTCTTACAATGAGCAGTTCTTC.